Shown below are 18 T cell receptor beta chains from a single sample sequenced in a study of CD8 T cells in ankylosing spondylitis. A single record per CDR3 protein comes from TCRdb applying MiXCR to the 5' RACE reads. The repertoire holds roughly 250,000 distinct CDR3 sequences, with roughly 8.6% as singletons. Sequenced sample: blood, either unsorted or a sorted T cell fraction (not recorded which). All receptors come from a male donor with ankylosing spondylitis or in good health (not recorded which).

The chain recombines TRBV5-4 with TRBJ2-3, with D possibly being TRBD1 (6 bases). CDR1 is SGHNT, CDR2 YYREEE, per germline (reference sequence). V lost 5 bases and J 0 bases, leaving 22 bases between the germline ends. The CDR3 spans 18 residues. CDR3 protein: CASRQGQGLLGSTDTQYF. DNA for the CDR3: TGTGCCAGCAGGCAGGGGCAGGGCCTACTGGGGAGCACAGATACGCAGTATTTT.

The chain combines TRBV6-2 or TRBV6-3 with TRBJ2-3; D is possibly TRBD1 or TRBD2 (5 bases each). Trimming took 6 bases from V and 0 from J, leaving 7 bases between them. CDR3 size: 13 residues. The V gene's germline CDR1 is MNHEY and CDR2 SVGEGT. The CDR3 DNA follows: TGTGCCAGCAGCCGGGACAGCACAGATACGCAGTATTTT. It translates to CASSRDSTDTQYF.

This clonotype was picked up many times. J is TRBJ1-1 and V is TRBV7-2; tentatively, D is TRBD1 (5 bases). The germline gives CDR1 SGHTA, CDR2 FQGNSA. V lost 5 bases, J lost 4 bases, and 11 bases lay in between. The CDR3 covers 13 residues. The CDR3 sequence: CASSQNRPTEAFF. CDR3 DNA: TGTGCCAGCAGCCAGAACAGGCCCACTGAAGCTTTCTTT.

This clonotype occurred many times. V usage is TRBV15 and J usage is TRBJ2-3; unclear D gene. Deletions cut 10 bases from V and 1 base from J, with 18 bases between. This CDR3 contains 15 residues. The V gene's germline CDR1 is LNHNV and CDR2 YYDKDF (reference sequence). As DNA, the CDR3 is TGTGCCAGCGGACGTGGGTTGGTAGGCACAGATACGCAGTATTTT. Translated, it gives CASGRGLVGTDTQYF.

The table lists this clonotype with many counts. The chain links TRBV5-5 to TRBJ1-3, with D maybe TRBD1 (5 bases). Trimming took off 4 bases at V and 3 bases at J, with 11 bases between the two ends. From germline, CDR1 is SGHKS and CDR2 YYEKEE (reference sequence). The CDR3 has 14 amino acids. This CDR3 is CASSDGTVGNTIYF. Written as DNA, the CDR3 is TGTGCCAGCAGCGACGGGACGGTTGGAAACACCATATATTTT.

This clonotype has a count of ten or more. The V gene is TRBV7-8, the J gene TRBJ1-1; the D is unclear. The V and J ends lost 4 bases and 1 base respectively, with 25 bases between them. The CDR3 totals 19 residues. CDR1 and CDR2 from the germline V gene are SGHVS and FQNEAQ. CDR3 sequence: CASSSNRQSSSLTNTEAFF. The CDR3 DNA sequence: TGTGCCAGCAGCTCGAACCGGCAGTCTTCAAGTCTGACGAACACTGAAGCTTTCTTT. Together with reference TRBV7-8 and TRBJ1-1, the CDR3 gives the full variable domain: GAGVSQSPRYKVAKRGQDVALRCDPISGHVSLFWYQQALGQGPEFLTYFQNEAQLDKSGLPSDRFFAERPEGSVSTLKIQRTQQEDSAVYLCASSSNRQSSSLTNTEAFFGQGTRLTVV.

This clonotype was counted many times. The chain is built from TRBV12-3 or TRBV12-4 and TRBJ1-5; the match to TRBD1 covers 7 bases. Trimming removed 6 bases from V and 4 bases from J; junction bases left unmatched: 9. This CDR3 spans 15 amino acids. CDR3 nucleotides: TGTGCCAGCAGCCTAGGGGGCCCGGTGAATCAGCCCCAGCATTTT. Protein product: CASSLGGPVNQPQHF.

This clonotype was seen many times. This chain uses TRBV7-9 with TRBJ2-7; TRBD1 matches 9 bases. The germline V gene encodes CDR1 SEHNR and CDR2 FQNEAQ (reference sequence). Unmatched junction bases numbered 16, after V lost 4 bases and J lost 6 bases. CDR3 length: 17 amino acids. CDR3 in amino acids: CASSSPRRDRESGEQYF. In DNA, the CDR3 is TGTGCCAGCAGCTCCCCGCGTCGGGACAGGGAATCAGGCGAGCAGTACTTC.

This clonotype was recorded many times. The chain has TRBV6-5 and TRBJ1-4; 7 positions agree with TRBD1. This CDR3 spans 15 amino acids. The germline CDR1 and CDR2 sequences are MNHEY and SVGAGI. J gave up 4 bases and V 0 bases, and 2 bases lay outside the gene matches. The CDR3 protein is CASSYSAGGNEKLFF. CDR3 nucleotides: TGTGCCAGCAGTTACTCGGCAGGGGGTAATGAAAAACTGTTTTTT.

This chain joins TRBV6-5 and TRBJ1-5; D call uncertain. The germline V gene has CDR1 MNHEY and CDR2 SVGAGI. The germline V and J ends were trimmed by 2 bases and 0 bases, with 11 bases remaining between them. This CDR3 has 16 residues. The CDR3 DNA reads TGTGCCAGCAGTTACCCGACGGAGTATAGCAATCAGCCCCAGCATTTT. Translated, it gives CASSYPTEYSNQPQHF.

This clonotype was counted at least ten times. The rearrangement uses TRBV5-1 and TRBJ1-6, with TRBD1 as a possible D gene (5 bases). V was clipped by 4 bases and J by 10 bases, with 9 bases between them. The CDR3 runs to 12 residues. Germline lookup yields CDR1 SGHRS and CDR2 YFSETQ. CDR3 protein: CASSPDKSPLHF. CDR3 coding DNA: TGCGCCAGCAGCCCGGACAAGTCACCCCTCCACTTT.

This clonotype occurred a few times. This chain uses TRBV20-1 with TRBJ1-3; a possible D gene is TRBD1 (5 bases). CDR1 DFQATT and CDR2 SNEGSKA come from the germline V gene (reference sequence). The CDR3 runs to 14 residues. Trimming shortened V by 2 bases and J by 0 bases, and 8 bases separated the two germline ends. Here the CDR3 DNA reads TGCAGTGCTAGAACAGGCCCCTCTGGAAACACCATATATTTT. It translates to CSARTGPSGNTIYF.

The V gene is TRBV18, the J gene TRBJ2-3; 11 bases map to TRBD2. The V gene's germline CDR1 is KGHSH and CDR2 LQKENI. J was trimmed by 3 bases and V by 3 bases; bases with no gene match: 17. The CDR3 is 20 residues long. The CDR3 region has the DNA TGTGCCAGCTCACCCATGTCCGGATCCCTAGCGGGGGGACGAACAGATACGCAGTATTTT. Its protein is CASSPMSGSLAGGRTDTQYF.

The chain has TRBV3-1 and TRBJ2-1; 14 bases are shared with TRBD2. The CDR3 covers 17 residues. CDR1 and CDR2 from the germline V gene are LGHDT and YNNKEL (reference sequence). J was trimmed by 5 bases and V by 4 bases; bases with no gene match: 7. The CDR3 loop is CASSLRTSGRLDNEQFF. The CDR3 DNA reads TGTGCCAGCAGCCTCCGGACTAGCGGGAGGCTAGACAATGAGCAGTTCTTC.

The table lists this clonotype with a few counts. The gene calls are TRBV29-1 and TRBJ2-7; the match to TRBD1 covers 8 bases. V was clipped by 5 bases and J by 2 bases; unmatched bases: 5. The CDR3 is 13 residues long. The germline gives CDR1 SQVTM, CDR2 ANQGSEA. The CDR3 region has the DNA TGCAGCGTTCGGACAGGGAGGACCTACGAGCAGTACTTC. Translation: CSVRTGRTYEQYF.

This clonotype was observed a handful of times. The chain is built from TRBV20-1 and TRBJ1-3; 12 nucleotides agree with TRBD1. Losses at the gene ends were 6 bases for V and 3 bases for J; bases not matched to a gene: 9. The CDR3 consists of 16 residues. CDR1 and CDR2 from the germline V gene are DFQATT and SNEGSKA (reference sequence). The CDR3 region has the DNA TGCAGTGCAACCCCGGGACAGGGGGCGCGTGGAAACACCATATATTTT. Its translation is CSATPGQGARGNTIYF.

This clonotype was found many times. The J gene is TRBJ1-1, the V gene TRBV5-1, with TRBD1 matching 7 bases. Trimming at V came to 1 base and at J to 5 bases, leaving 8 bases not matched to a gene. Per the germline V gene, CDR1 is SGHRS and CDR2 is YFSETQ. The CDR3 sequence is 15 residues long. The CDR3 DNA sequence: TGCGCCAGCAGCTTGATGGCAGGGGGGTATACTGAAGCTTTCTTT. Protein product: CASSLMAGGYTEAFF. Full variable domain (rest looked up from reference TRBV5-1 and TRBJ1-1): KAGVTQTPRYLIKTRGQQVTLSCSPISGHRSVSWYQQTPGQGLQFLFEYFSETQRNKGNFPGRFSGRQFSNSRSEMNVSTLELGDSALYLCASSLMAGGYTEAFFGQGTRLTVV.

The rearrangement links TRBV29-1 to TRBJ2-2; 8 bases match TRBD2. The germline V gene encodes CDR1 SQVTM and CDR2 ANQGSEA. The CDR3 spans 13 residues. Unmatched junction bases numbered 3, after V lost 6 bases and J lost 3 bases. In DNA, the CDR3 is TGCAGCGTCGGAGCGGGAGACACCGGGGAGCTGTTTTTT. Amino acids: CSVGAGDTGELFF.